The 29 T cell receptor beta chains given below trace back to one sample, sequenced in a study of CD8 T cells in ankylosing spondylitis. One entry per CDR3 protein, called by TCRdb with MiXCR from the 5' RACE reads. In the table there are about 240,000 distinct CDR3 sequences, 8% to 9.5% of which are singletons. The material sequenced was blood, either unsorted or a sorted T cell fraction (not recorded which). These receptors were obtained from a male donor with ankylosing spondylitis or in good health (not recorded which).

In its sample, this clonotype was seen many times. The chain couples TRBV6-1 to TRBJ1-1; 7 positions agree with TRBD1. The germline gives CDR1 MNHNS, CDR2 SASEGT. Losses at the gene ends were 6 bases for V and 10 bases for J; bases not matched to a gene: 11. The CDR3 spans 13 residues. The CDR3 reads CASRLYSRDRAFF. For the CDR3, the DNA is TGTGCCAGCAGGCTTTATTCCCGGGACAGAGCTTTCTTT.

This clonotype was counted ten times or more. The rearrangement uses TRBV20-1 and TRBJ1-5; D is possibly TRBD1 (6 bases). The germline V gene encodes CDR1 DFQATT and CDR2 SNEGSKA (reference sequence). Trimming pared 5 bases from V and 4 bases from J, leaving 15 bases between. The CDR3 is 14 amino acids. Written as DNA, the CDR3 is TGCAGTGCTGGTTATAGGGGGGGGAATCAGCCCCAGCATTTT. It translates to CSAGYRGGNQPQHF.

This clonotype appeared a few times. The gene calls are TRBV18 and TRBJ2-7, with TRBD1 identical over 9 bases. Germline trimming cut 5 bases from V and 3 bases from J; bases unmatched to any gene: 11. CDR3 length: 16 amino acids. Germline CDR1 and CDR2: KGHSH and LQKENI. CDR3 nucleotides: TGTGCCAGCTCATCACGCACCGGGACAGGGAGCTACGAGCAGTACTTC. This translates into CASSSRTGTGSYEQYF.

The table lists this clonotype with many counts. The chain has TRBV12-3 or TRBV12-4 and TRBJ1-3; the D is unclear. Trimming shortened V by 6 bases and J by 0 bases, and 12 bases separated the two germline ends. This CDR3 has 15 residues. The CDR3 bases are TGTGCCAGCAGGCCCATAGAGAGCTCTGGAAACACCATATATTTT. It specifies CASRPIESSGNTIYF.

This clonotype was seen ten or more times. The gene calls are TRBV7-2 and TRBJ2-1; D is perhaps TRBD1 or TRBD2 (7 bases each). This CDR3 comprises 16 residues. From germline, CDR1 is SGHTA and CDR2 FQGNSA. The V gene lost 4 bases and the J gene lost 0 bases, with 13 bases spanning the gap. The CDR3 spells CASSSPGGASYNEQFF. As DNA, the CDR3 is TGTGCCAGCAGCTCCCCAGGGGGGGCCTCCTACAATGAGCAGTTCTTC.

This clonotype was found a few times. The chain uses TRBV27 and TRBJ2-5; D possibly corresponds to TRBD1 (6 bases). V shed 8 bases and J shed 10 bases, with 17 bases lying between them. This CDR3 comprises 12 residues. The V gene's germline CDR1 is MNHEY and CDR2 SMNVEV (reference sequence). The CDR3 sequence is CASGGRARNQYF. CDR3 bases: TGTGCCAGCGGGGGCCGGGCCAGAAACCAGTACTTC.

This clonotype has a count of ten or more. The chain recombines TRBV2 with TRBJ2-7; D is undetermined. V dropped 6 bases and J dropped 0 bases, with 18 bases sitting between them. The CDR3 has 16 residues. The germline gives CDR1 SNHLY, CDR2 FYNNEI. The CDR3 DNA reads TGTGCCAGCAGAAATAGACCGGGCCTGAGCTCCTACGAGCAGTACTTC. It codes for CASRNRPGLSSYEQYF.

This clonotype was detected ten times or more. The CDR3: CSAPPRTTYNEQFF. The CDR3 coding sequence is TGCAGTGCTCCCCCGAGGACCACCTACAATGAGCAGTTCTTC. The V gene is TRBV20-1, the J gene TRBJ2-1; no clear D. The CDR3 is 14 amino acids. Looked up from germline, CDR1 is DFQATT and CDR2 is SNEGSKA (reference sequence). The ends were cut back, 5 bases at V and 2 bases at J, with 13 bases in the middle.

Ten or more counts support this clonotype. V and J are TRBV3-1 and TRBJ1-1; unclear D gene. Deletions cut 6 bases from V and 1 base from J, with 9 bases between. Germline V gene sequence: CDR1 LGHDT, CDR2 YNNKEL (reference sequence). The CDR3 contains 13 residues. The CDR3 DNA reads TGTGCCAGCAGTCGGGCGACGAACACTGAAGCTTTCTTT. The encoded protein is CASSRATNTEAFF.

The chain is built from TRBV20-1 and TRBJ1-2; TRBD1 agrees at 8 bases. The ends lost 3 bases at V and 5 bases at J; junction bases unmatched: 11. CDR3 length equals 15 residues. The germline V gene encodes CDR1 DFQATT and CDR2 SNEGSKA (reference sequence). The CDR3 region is CSASPGQGPSYGYTF. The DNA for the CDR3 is TGCAGTGCTAGCCCCGGACAGGGTCCCTCTTATGGCTACACCTTC.

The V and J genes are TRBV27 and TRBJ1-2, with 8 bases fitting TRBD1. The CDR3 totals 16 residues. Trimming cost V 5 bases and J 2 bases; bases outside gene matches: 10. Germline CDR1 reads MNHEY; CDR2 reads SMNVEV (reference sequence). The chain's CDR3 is CASSLLSGGENYGYTF. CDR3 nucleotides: TGTGCCAGCAGTCTATTGTCAGGGGGCGAGAACTATGGCTACACCTTC.

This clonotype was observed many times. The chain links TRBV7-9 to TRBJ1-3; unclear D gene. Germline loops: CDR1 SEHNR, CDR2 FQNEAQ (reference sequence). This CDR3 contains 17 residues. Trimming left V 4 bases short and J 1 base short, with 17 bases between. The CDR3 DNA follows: TGTGCCAGCAGCTCTCCCCGGGAACCTGATTCTGGAAACACCATATATTTT. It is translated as CASSSPREPDSGNTIYF.

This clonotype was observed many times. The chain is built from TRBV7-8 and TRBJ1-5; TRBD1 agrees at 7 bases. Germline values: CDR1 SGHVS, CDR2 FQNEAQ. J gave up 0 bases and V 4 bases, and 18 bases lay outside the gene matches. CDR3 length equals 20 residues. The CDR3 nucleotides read TGTGCCAGCAGCTCCCAGGGGGACATAGCGAATCTCAATAGCAATCAGCCCCAGCATTTT. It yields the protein CASSSQGDIANLNSNQPQHF.

This chain's CDR3 is CASSTDRGYNEQFF. CDR3 DNA sequence: TGCGCCAGCAGCACGGACAGGGGGTACAATGAGCAGTTCTTC. This rearrangement joins TRBV5-1 to TRBJ2-1; 10 nucleotides agree with TRBD1. Germline trimming cut 4 bases from V and 4 bases from J; bases unmatched to any gene: 2. The CDR3 sequence is 14 residues long. The V gene's germline CDR1 is SGHRS and CDR2 YFSETQ.

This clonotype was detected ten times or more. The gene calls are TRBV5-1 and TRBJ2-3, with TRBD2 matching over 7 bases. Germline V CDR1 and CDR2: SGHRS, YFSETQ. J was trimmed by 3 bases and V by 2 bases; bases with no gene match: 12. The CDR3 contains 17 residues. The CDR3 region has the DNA TGCGCCAGCAGCTTACTCTGGCGGGAGATGGGAACAGATACGCAGTATTTT. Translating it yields CASSLLWREMGTDTQYF.

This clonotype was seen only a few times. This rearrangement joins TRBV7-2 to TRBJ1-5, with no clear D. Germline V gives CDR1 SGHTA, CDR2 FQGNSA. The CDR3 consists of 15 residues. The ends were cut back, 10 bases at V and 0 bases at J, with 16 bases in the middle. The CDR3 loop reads CATSANSYSNQPQHF. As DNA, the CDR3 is TGTGCCACCTCAGCAAACAGCTATAGCAATCAGCCCCAGCATTTT.

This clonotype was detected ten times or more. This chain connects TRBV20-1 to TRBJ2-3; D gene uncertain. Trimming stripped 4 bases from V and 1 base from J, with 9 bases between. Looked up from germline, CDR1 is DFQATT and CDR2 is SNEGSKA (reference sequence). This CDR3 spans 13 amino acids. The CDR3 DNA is TGCAGTGCTATCGCCGGTCGCACAGATACGCAGTATTTT. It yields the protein CSAIAGRTDTQYF.

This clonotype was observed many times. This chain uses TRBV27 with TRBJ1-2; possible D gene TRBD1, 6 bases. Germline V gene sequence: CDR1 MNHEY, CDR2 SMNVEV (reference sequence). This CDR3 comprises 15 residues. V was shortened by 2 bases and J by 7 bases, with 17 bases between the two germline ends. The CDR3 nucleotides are TGTGCCAGCAGTTTAAGGGGGACCCCCGGGACTGGCTACACCTTC. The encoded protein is CASSLRGTPGTGYTF.

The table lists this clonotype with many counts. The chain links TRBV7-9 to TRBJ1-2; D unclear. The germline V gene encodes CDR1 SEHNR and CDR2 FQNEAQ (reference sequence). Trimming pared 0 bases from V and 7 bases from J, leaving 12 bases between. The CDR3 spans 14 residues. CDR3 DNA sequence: TGTGCCAGCAGCTTAGCAACGTCTTTGGGTGGCTACACCTTC. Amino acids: CASSLATSLGGYTF.

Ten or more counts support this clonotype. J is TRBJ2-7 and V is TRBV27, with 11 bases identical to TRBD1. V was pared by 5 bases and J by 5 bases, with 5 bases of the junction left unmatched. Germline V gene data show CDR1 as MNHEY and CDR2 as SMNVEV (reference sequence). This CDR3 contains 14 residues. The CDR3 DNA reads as TGTGCCAGCAGTCGGACAGGGGGCCAACACGAGCAGTACTTC. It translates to CASSRTGGQHEQYF.

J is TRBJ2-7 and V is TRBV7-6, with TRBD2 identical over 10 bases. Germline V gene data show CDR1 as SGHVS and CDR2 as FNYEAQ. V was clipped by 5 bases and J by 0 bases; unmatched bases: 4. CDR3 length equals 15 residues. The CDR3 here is CASSPSSGSSYEQYF. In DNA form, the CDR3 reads TGTGCCAGCAGCCCATCTAGCGGGAGCTCCTACGAGCAGTACTTC.

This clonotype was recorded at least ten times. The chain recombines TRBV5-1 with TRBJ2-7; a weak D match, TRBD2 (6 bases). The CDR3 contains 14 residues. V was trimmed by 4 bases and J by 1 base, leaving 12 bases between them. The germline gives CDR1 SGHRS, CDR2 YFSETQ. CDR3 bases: TGCGCCAGCAGCCTTACGACTAGTTCCTACGAGCAGTACTTC. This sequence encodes CASSLTTSSYEQYF. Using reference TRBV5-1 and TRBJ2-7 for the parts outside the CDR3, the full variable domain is KAGVTQTPRYLIKTRGQQVTLSCSPISGHRSVSWYQQTPGQGLQFLFEYFSETQRNKGNFPGRFSGRQFSNSRSEMNVSTLELGDSALYLCASSLTTSSYEQYFGPGTRLTVT.

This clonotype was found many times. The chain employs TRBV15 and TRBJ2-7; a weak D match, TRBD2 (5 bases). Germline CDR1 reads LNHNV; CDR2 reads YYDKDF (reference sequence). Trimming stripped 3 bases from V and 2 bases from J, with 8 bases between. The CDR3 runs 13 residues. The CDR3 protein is CATSSRLTYEQYF. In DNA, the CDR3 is TGTGCCACCAGCAGTAGACTAACCTACGAGCAGTACTTC.

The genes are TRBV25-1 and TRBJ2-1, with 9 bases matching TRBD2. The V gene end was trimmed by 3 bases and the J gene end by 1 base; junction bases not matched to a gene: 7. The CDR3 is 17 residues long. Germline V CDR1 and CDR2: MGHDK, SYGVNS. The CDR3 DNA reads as TGTGCCAGCAGTGATACCGAAACTAGCGGGTCCTACAATGAGCAGTTCTTC. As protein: CASSDTETSGSYNEQFF. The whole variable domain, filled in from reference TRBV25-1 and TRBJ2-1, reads EADIYQTPRYLVIGTGKKITLECSQTMGHDKMYWYQQDPGMELHLIHYSYGVNSTEKGDLSSESTVSRIRTEHFPLTLESARPSHTSQYLCASSDTETSGSYNEQFFGPGTRLTVL.

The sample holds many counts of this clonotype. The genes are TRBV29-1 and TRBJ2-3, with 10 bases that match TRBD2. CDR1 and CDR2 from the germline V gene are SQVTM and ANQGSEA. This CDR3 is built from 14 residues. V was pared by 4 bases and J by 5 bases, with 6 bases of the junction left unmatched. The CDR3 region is CSVVGTSVIDTQYF. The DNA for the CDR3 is TGCAGCGTTGTCGGGACTAGCGTAATAGATACGCAGTATTTT.

CDR3 sequence reads: CSYWVGAGNHEQFF. CDR3 nucleotides: TGCAGTTACTGGGTCGGGGCAGGGAATCATGAGCAGTTCTTC. V is TRBV20-1 and J is TRBJ2-1; D may be TRBD1 or TRBD2 (5 bases each). The CDR3 is made up of 14 amino acids. Germline-derived CDR1 and CDR2 are DFQATT and SNEGSKA (reference sequence). With 8 bases removed from V and 8 bases from J, the gap between germline ends came to 22 bases.

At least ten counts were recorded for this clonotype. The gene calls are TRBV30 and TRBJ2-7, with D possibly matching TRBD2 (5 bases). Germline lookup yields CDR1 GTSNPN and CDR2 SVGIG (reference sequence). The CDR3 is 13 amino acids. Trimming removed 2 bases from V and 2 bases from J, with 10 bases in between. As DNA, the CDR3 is TGTGCCTGGAGTCCAGGACTTACCTACGAGCAGTACTTC. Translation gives CAWSPGLTYEQYF.

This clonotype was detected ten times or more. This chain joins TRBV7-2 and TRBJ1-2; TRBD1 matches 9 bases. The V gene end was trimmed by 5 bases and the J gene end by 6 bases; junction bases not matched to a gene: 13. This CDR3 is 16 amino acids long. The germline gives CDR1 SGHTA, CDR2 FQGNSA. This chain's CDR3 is CASSDRDREKSNGYTF. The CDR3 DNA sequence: TGTGCCAGCAGCGACCGGGACAGGGAGAAGAGTAATGGCTACACCTTC.

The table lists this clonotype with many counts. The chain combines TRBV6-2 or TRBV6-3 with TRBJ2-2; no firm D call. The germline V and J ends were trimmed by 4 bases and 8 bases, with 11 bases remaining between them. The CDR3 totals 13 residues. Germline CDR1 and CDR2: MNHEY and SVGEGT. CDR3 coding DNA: TGTGCCAGCAGTTCAAGCGAGATGGGGGAGCTGTTTTTT. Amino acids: CASSSSEMGELFF.